This T cell receptor beta chain was sequenced during a study of cytomegalovirus exposure and HLA in healthy donors. PCR was performed using 60 Vbeta and 13 Jbeta primers. TCRdb keeps only in-frame clones here, not all; method: immunoSEQ multiplex PCR. This table holds 170,000 or so clones, about four fifths found once. This clone was found a few times. This receptor was obtained from a woman between 50 and 59 years old in good health and CMV-seropositive. Sequenced material: PBMCs.

The chain's CDR3 is CAIGTGQNNEQFF. CDR3 in DNA: TGTGCCATCGGGACGGGACAGAACAATGAGCAGTTCTTC. This chain links TRBV10-3 with TRBJ2-1, with 7 nucleotides matching TRBD1. Germline CDR1 ENHRY, CDR2 SYGVKD. After removal of 8 bases from V and 5 bases from J, the junction contained 6 bases not matched to a gene. The CDR3 is 13 amino acids.